This T cell receptor beta chain derives from a study of shared clonotypes between healthy human individuals. Regarding this clone: The antigen is unknown. Other DNA variants within this sample encode the same CDR3.

Sequenced by immunoSEQ multiplex PCR; TCRdb stores in-frame clones only, minus some. The profile shows fewer than 2.5 million clones, 93% of them singletons. Trimming stripped 2 bases from V and 3 bases from J, with 2 bases between. Germline V lookup: CDR1 SGHRS, CDR2 YFSETQ. This CDR3 is built from 11 residues. Study-wide points: Donor scarcity curtailed the genetic and exposure-history diversity represented herein. Despite large depth, sorted-subset datasets appeared incompletely sequenced.

Sequencing was done on a sample of naive CD4+ T cells from PBMCs. Described subset: CD45RA+ positively selected. This receptor was taken from a man between 18 and 35 years old in good health. Some clones in this sample may be carry-over from other donors' samples. This chain joins TRBV5-1 and TRBJ1-2, with D uncertain. CDR3 nucleotides: TGCGCCAGCAGCTTAGACTATGGCTACACCTTC. Translated, it gives CASSLDYGYTF. Variable domain in full (rest from reference TRBV5-1 and TRBJ1-2): KAGVTQTPRYLIKTRGQQVTLSCSPISGHRSVSWYQQTPGQGLQFLFEYFSETQRNKGNFPGRFSGRQFSNSRSEMNVSTLELGDSALYLCASSLDYGYTFGSGTRLTVV.